This entry lists 10 T cell receptor beta chains sequenced from one sample in a study of T cell repertoires in ileal Crohn's disease. The protocol was immunoSEQ multiplex PCR, while the TCRdb copy is restricted to in-frame clones and leaves out a portion. This sample has tens of thousands of clones; 80% to 90% occur once, and the top ten carry roughly 5.7%. Material: ileal tissue. The receptors here all came from an adult with Crohn's disease.

This CDR3 reads CASSPGQGSPLHF. Written as DNA, the CDR3 is TGTGCCAGCAGTCCGGGACAGGGATCACCCCTCCACTTT. The V call is TRBV6-6, the J call TRBJ1-6; 9 nucleotides line up with TRBD1. The CDR3 is 13 amino acids. Germline V gene data show CDR1 as MNHNY and CDR2 as SVGAGI (reference sequence). Trimming cost V 5 bases and J 10 bases; bases outside gene matches: 3.

This clone was seen a single time. The CDR3 nucleotides are TGTGCCACCAGCATAGCGATGGGCAGCAATCAGCCCCAGCATTTT. Translating gives CATSIAMGSNQPQHF. This chain uses TRBV15 with TRBJ1-5; D gene unclear. Trimming removed 4 bases at V and 1 base at J, with 11 bases between. The CDR3 is 15 amino acids. Germline V gene lookup returns CDR1 LNHNV and CDR2 YYDKDF (reference sequence).

A few counts support this clone. The V and J genes are TRBV2 and TRBJ2-3; perhaps TRBD2 as D (6 bases). The length of the CDR3 is 14 residues. The germline gives CDR1 SNHLY, CDR2 FYNNEI. V lost 11 bases and J 2 bases, leaving 17 bases between the germline ends. DNA of the CDR3: TGTGCCGGGAGGCGGCGGGGATTCACAGATACGCAGTATTTT. This codes for CAGRRRGFTDTQYF. The complete variable domain, with remaining parts taken from reference TRBV2 and TRBJ2-3, reads EPEVTQTPSHQVTQMGQEVILRCVPISNHLYFYWYRQILGQKVEFLVSFYNNEISEKSEIFDDQFSVERPDGSNFTLKIRSTKLEDSAMYFCAGRRRGFTDTQYFGPGTRLTVL.

The gene calls are TRBV6-6 and TRBJ2-7; D is undetermined. Trimming stripped 6 bases from V and 6 bases from J, with 21 bases between. From germline, CDR1 is MNHNY and CDR2 SVGAGI (reference sequence). The CDR3 spans 15 residues. The CDR3 sequence: CASSLTPAGVREQYF. CDR3 DNA sequence: TGTGCCAGCAGCCTTACCCCGGCTGGAGTCCGCGAGCAGTACTTC.

The rearrangement links TRBV27 to TRBJ1-5, with unresolved D. CDR1 is MNHEY and CDR2 is SMNVEV in the germline V gene (reference sequence). V lost 3 bases to trimming and J lost 7 bases, with 10 bases between them. This CDR3 region has 13 residues. The DNA of the CDR3 is TGTGCCAGCAGTTTGGAGGTCGGGCAGCCCCAGCATTTT. This codes for CASSLEVGQPQHF.

The chain is built from TRBV18 and TRBJ2-5; D ambiguous. V was clipped by 4 bases and J by 1 base, with 7 bases between them. The CDR3 has 13 amino acids. Germline values: CDR1 KGHSH, CDR2 LQKENI. CDR3 in DNA: TGTGCCAGCTCACTCGGTTCCCAAGAGACCCAGTACTTC. It yields the protein CASSLGSQETQYF. The entire variable domain, with the rest obtained from reference TRBV18 and TRBJ2-5, is as follows: NAGVMQNPRHLVRRRGQEARLRCSPMKGHSHVYWYRQLPEEGLKFMVYLQKENIIDESGMPKERFSAEFPKEGPSILRIQQVVRGDSAAYFCASSLGSQETQYFGPGTRLLVL.

The rearrangement uses TRBV6-5 and TRBJ1-5, with D tentatively TRBD1 (6 bases). The germline V gene has CDR1 MNHEY and CDR2 SVGAGI. The CDR3 runs 16 residues. The V end was cut by 0 bases, the J end by 2 bases, with 11 bases between. The CDR3 DNA sequence: TGTGCCAGCAGTTACTCGGGGGCAGGGGGCAATCAGCCCCAGCATTTT. Protein product: CASSYSGAGGNQPQHF.

This chain joins TRBV4-3 and TRBJ1-6; 8 bases agree with TRBD1. Germline CDR1 LGHNA, CDR2 YSLEER. The CDR3 has 15 residues. V shed 0 bases and J 6 bases; nucleotides not matched to a gene: 1. CDR3 amino acids: CASSQDDRGNSPLHF. The CDR3 DNA reads TGCGCCAGCAGCCAAGACGACAGGGGTAATTCACCCCTCCACTTT.

The V gene is TRBV19, the J gene TRBJ1-2, with D possibly matching TRBD1 (6 bases). The germline V and J ends were trimmed by 3 bases and 4 bases, with 12 bases remaining between them. Germline V CDR1 and CDR2: LNHDA, SQIVND (reference sequence). This CDR3 spans 14 amino acids. CDR3: CASSIGRGGYGYTF. CDR3 in DNA: TGTGCCAGTAGTATTGGCAGAGGGGGCTATGGCTACACCTTC.

Only one count was recorded for this clone. The chain uses TRBV6-1 and TRBJ2-2, with 9 bases identical to TRBD2. The CDR3 contains 15 residues. Looked up from germline, CDR1 is MNHNS and CDR2 is SASEGT. J was trimmed by 7 bases and V by 8 bases; bases with no gene match: 11. The CDR3 DNA reads TGTGCCAGCCCTAAGGCGGGGGGGCGTGGCGGGGAGCTGTTTTTT. Its translation: CASPKAGGRGGELFF.